A selection of T cell receptor beta chains follows, all from one sample in a study of blood T cell repertoires in COVID-19. Some clones are missing from TCRdb's copy, which holds only in-frame ones; the method was immunoSEQ multiplex PCR. This table holds roughly 110,000 clones, about 81% found once. Source material: peripheral blood. The receptors were gathered from a man aged 70-80 years with acute or convalescent COVID-19. Both conserved end residues are part of each CDR3. D genes are given only for firm matches. Clone size appears in some rows only: once, few, many, or a class for an expanded clone.

TRBV28	13	-	TRBJ1-5	-	TGTGCCAGCAGTTTAGAGAGCAATCAGCCCCAGCATTTT	CASSLESNQPQHF
TRBV29-1	13	-	TRBJ2-7	-	TGCAGCGTTGAAGCTGGCGGGTGGGGCGAGCAGTACTTC	CSVEAGGWGEQYF
TRBV9	16	-	TRBJ2-3	TRBD1	TGTGCCAGCAGCGCGAGACAGGGTCGACCCCCAGATACGCAGTATTTT	CASSARQGRPPDTQYF
TRBV28	15	few	TRBJ1-2	TRBD1	TGTGCCAGCAGTGCCCACAGGGGGAAGACCTATGGCTACACCTTC	CASSAHRGKTYGYTF
TRBV14	19	once	TRBJ1-6	TRBD1	TGTGCCAGCAGCCGACAACAGGGGGTTTCCACCTCCTATAATTCACCCCTCCACTTT	CASSRQQGVSTSYNSPLHF
TRBV2	15	-	TRBJ1-5	TRBD1	TGTGCCAGCAGTCCCGGGACAGGGGGTGGTCAGCCCCAGCATTTT	CASSPGTGGGQPQHF
TRBV7-8	14	few	TRBJ2-3	-	TGTGCCAGCAGCTTAGGTTCAGGGGCAGATACGCAGTATTTT	CASSLGSGADTQYF
TRBV2	15	-	TRBJ1-1	TRBD1	TGTGCCAGCAGTAACCGGGACAGGGGAAGTACTGAAGCTTTCTTT	CASSNRDRGSTEAFF
TRBV18	15	-	TRBJ2-1	TRBD1	TGTGCCAGCTCAAGGGACAGCAGCTCCTACAATGAGCAGTTCTTC	CASSRDSSSYNEQFF
TRBV15	14	-	TRBJ1-4	-	TGTGCCACCAGCAGAGATCCCGTTTATGAAAAACTGTTTTTT	CATSRDPVYEKLFF
TRBV13	14	few	TRBJ2-1	TRBD2	TGTGCCAGCAGCCGTCTAGCGGGAGTAAATGAGCAGTTCTTC	CASSRLAGVNEQFF
TRBV12-3/TRBV12-4	13	-	TRBJ1-5	TRBD1	TGTGCCAGCAGTTGGACAGGGTTACAGCCCCAGCATTTT	CASSWTGLQPQHF
TRBV28	12	-	TRBJ1-1	-	TGTGCCAGCAGCCTACGGGTTTCTGAAGCTTTCTTT	CASSLRVSEAFF
TRBV5-1	13	-	TRBJ2-1	-	TGCGCCAGCAGCTTGGTTCTAGCCTGGGAGCAGTTCTTC	CASSLVLAWEQFF
TRBV4-2	15	once	TRBJ2-3	TRBD1	TGTGCCAGCAGCCAAGAAGGGACAGGGGGCGATCCGCAGTATTTT	CASSQEGTGGDPQYF
TRBV18	14	-	TRBJ1-4	-	TGTGCCAGCTCACCAGCAGGGTATAATGAAAAACTGTTTTTT	CASSPAGYNEKLFF
TRBV21-1	16	few	TRBJ1-3	-	TGTGCCAGCAGCTTTAAGGACAGGGGGCCAGGAAACACCATATATTTT	CASSFKDRGPGNTIYF
TRBV10-3	12	-	TRBJ1-2	-	TGTGCCTCCGTGGGGGGAGGCTATGGCTACACCTTC	CASVGGGYGYTF
TRBV6-6	14	-	TRBJ2-7	-	TGTGCCAGTTCCCCGCCAGGGAGGTCGTACGAGCAGTACTTC	CASSPPGRSYEQYF
TRBV5-1	14	-	TRBJ2-5	-	TGCGCCAGCAGCTTGGACTCTGGGAGGGAGACCCAGTACTTC	CASSLDSGRETQYF
TRBV28	15	few	TRBJ1-2	-	TGTGCCAGCACCCCCCGCGGAGGGCCTAACTATGGCTACACCTTC	CASTPRGGPNYGYTF
TRBV28	12	-	TRBJ2-5	-	TGTGCCAGCAGTTTATTGCGAGAGACCCAGTACTTC	CASSLLRETQYF
TRBV30	14	once	TRBJ1-1	TRBD1	TGTGCCTGGAACTCGGACAGGGGGGTCACTGAAGCTTTCTTT	CAWNSDRGVTEAFF
TRBV28	17	-	TRBJ1-5	TRBD1	TGTGCCAGCAGCGAAAACCTGGGACAGCGGGGCAATCAGCCCCAGCATTTT	CASSENLGQRGNQPQHF
TRBV19	16	-	TRBJ1-3	-	TGTGCCAGTAGTATGGCGTTATGGGGGCCTGGAAACACCATATATTTT	CASSMALWGPGNTIYF
TRBV5-5	15	-	TRBJ1-1	-	TGTGCCAGCAGCATGGGTCTTCTTTACGGCACTGAAGCTTTCTTT	CASSMGLLYGTEAFF
TRBV7-8	15	-	TRBJ2-7	-	TGTGCCAGCACCTCTCCGGAGACAGGCTTCTACGAGCAGTACTTC	CASTSPETGFYEQYF
TRBV10-3	15	few	TRBJ2-1	TRBD2	TGTGCCATCAGTGAGACTAGCGGGAGTTACAATGAGCAGTTCTTC	CAISETSGSYNEQFF
TRBV2	17	-	TRBJ2-5	-	TGTGCCAGCAGTCCCCTCTCCGGACTGTCCCTCCAAGAGACCCAGTACTTC	CASSPLSGLSLQETQYF
TRBV19	14	-	TRBJ2-7	TRBD2	TGTGCCAGTACGGGGACTAGCGGCTCCTACGAGCAGTACTTC	CASTGTSGSYEQYF
TRBV7-7	13	-	TRBJ1-4	TRBD1	TGTGCTAGCAGCTTGGACAGGGGAGAAAAACTGTTTTTT	CASSLDRGEKLFF
TRBV10-3	14	-	TRBJ1-5	-	TGCCGGCAGGGGAAAAGGTGTAGCAATCAGCCCCAGCATTTT	CRQGKRCSNQPQHF
TRBV6-6	15	-	TRBJ2-6	TRBD2	TGTGCCAGCAGTCCCGGGACTACTGGGGCCAACGTCCTGACTTTC	CASSPGTTGANVLTF
TRBV19	16	-	TRBJ2-1	TRBD2	TGTGCCAGTAGTAGGTTCATGGGGACTAGAATCGATGAGCAGTTCTTC	CASSRFMGTRIDEQFF
TRBV19	16	-	TRBJ1-2	-	TGTGCCAGTAGTATAAGTACAGGGTTTCGGGACTATGGCTACACCTTC	CASSISTGFRDYGYTF
TRBV5-1	17	-	TRBJ2-1	-	TGCGCCAGCACCCCTGGGCAGGCCCTTGTCTCCTACAATGAGCAGTTCTTC	CASTPGQALVSYNEQFF
TRBV7-9	14	-	TRBJ1-5	TRBD1	TGTGCCAGCAGCCCGGGACAGGGCAATCAGCCCCAGCATTTT	CASSPGQGNQPQHF
TRBV7-6	12	-	TRBJ2-3	-	TGTGCCAGCAGCTTAACAGGGTACACGCAGTATTTT	CASSLTGYTQYF
TRBV6-5	13	-	TRBJ2-7	-	TGTGCCAGCAGTTTCGACAGGCCCTACGAGCAGTACTTC	CASSFDRPYEQYF
TRBV5-5	14	-	TRBJ1-6	-	TGTGCCAGCAGCTTGGGAGTAGTTAGCTCACCCCTCCACTTT	CASSLGVVSSPLHF
TRBV19	15	few	TRBJ1-1	TRBD1	TGTGCCAGTATTAACCCGAGAGCAGGGGGCACTGAAGCTTTCTTT	CASINPRAGGTEAFF
TRBV11-3	13	-	TRBJ1-3	TRBD1	TGTGCCAGCAGCTCGGGACAGGGAAACACCATATATTTT	CASSSGQGNTIYF
TRBV24-1	17	-	TRBJ2-3	TRBD1	TGTGCCACCAGTGATTCAGGGACAGGGGCTAGCACAGATACGCAGTATTTT	CATSDSGTGASTDTQYF
TRBV5-1	15	-	TRBJ1-1	-	TGCGCCAGCAGCTTGGACGGACAGCGTCCTTCTGAAGCTTTCTTT	CASSLDGQRPSEAFF
TRBV5-1	15	-	TRBJ1-1	TRBD1	TGCGCCAGCAGCCCATCACAGGGGTTGAACACTGAAGCTTTCTTT	CASSPSQGLNTEAFF